This T cell receptor (beta chain) was retrieved from a study of T-cell reconstitution after alpha-beta-depleted transplantation in children. Whole-study findings and limits: At the one-year point after transplant, T-cell counts and TCRbeta diversity were found to come mostly from T cells that had been newly produced. In some patients, recipient T cells and intrathymic progenitors surviving conditioning explained high day-60 diversity. Approximately two months post-transplant, alpha-beta T cells reportedly originated from several hundred expanded graft clones.

In regard to this clonotype: Antigen specificity is unknown.

Germline CDR1 and CDR2: LNHNV and YYDKDF (reference sequence). V dropped 4 bases and J dropped 7 bases, with 16 bases sitting between them. The CDR3 has 14 residues. The authors prepared the TCRbeta library with unique molecular identifiers. In TCRdb, the PCR reads were re-called with MiXCR into one record per CDR3 protein. The sample holds 700,000 to 850,000 distinct CDR3 sequences, roughly 15% seen once. The chain uses TRBV15 and TRBJ1-2; D unresolved. The receptor's source is a male patient between 10 and 17 years old who had a stem cell transplant for acute lymphoblastic leukemia, so the T cells may come from the graft donor. Material: PBMCs, mostly from graft donor cells, obtained 360 days after TCRalphabeta/CD19-depleted stem cell transplant. The CDR3 is CATSNAGGYAGYTF. The CDR3, as DNA: TGTGCCACCAGCAATGCAGGAGGGTACGCTGGCTACACCTTC.